This T cell receptor (beta chain) was captured in a study of monozygotic twins with inflammatory bowel disease. Whole-study findings and limits: The data offered no way to tell different T cell subtypes apart.

This CDR3 contains 14 residues. Germline loops: CDR1 LGHNA, CDR2 YSLEER. Each sample's cDNA came from eight separate reactions. TCRdb reworked the 5' RACE reads into one entry per CDR3 protein, no DNA. The ten most abundant clones cover approximately 5.9% of a sample with roughly 300,000 distinct CDR3 sequences. Details on this clonotype: As yet, its antigen is unknown.

This TCR was sampled from a human donor with ulcerative colitis or Crohn's disease, or a healthy co-twin of an affected twin (not recorded which). Sequencing used blood. The chain combines TRBV4-3 with TRBJ2-2. CDR3 protein: CASSQESITGELFF.